The clone carrying this T cell receptor (beta chain) has a count of ten or more. Germline CDR1 PRHDT, CDR2 FYEKMQ (reference sequence). J was trimmed by 5 bases and V by 5 bases; bases with no gene match: 7. This CDR3 is built from 14 residues. This sample stems from a study of early T cells in non-severe SARS-CoV-2 infection. Researchers tagged individual cDNA molecules with unique molecular identifiers. TCRdb used MiXCR to reprocess the 5' RACE reads, holding one entry per CDR3 protein. The repertoire holds 60,000 to 75,000 distinct CDR3 sequences, with 4% to 6% as singletons. Sequencing used whole blood, obtained at baseline. J is TRBJ1-1 and V is TRBV13; 8 nucleotides align to TRBD1. This clonotype was sampled from an adult who was a healthcare worker with PCR-confirmed SARS-CoV-2 infection or an uninfected control (not recorded which). The donor label of this sample is uncertain. The CDR3 DNA is TGTGCCAGCAGCGTATACAGGGGGTGGACTGAAGCTTTCTTT. Protein: CASSVYRGWTEAFF.